Each of the 9 T cell receptor beta chains below was sequenced from the same sample in a study of blood T cell repertoires in COVID-19. Only in-frame clones appear in the TCRdb table, and some are missing; sequencing was by immunoSEQ multiplex PCR. The table includes 21,000 or so clones, over 75% detected once. The sample was peripheral blood. The source is a human donor in a cohort sampled during active COVID-19.

V and J are TRBV6-2 or TRBV6-3 and TRBJ1-1; D gene ambiguous. Germline-derived CDR1 and CDR2 are MNHEY and SVGEGT. This CDR3 is built from 13 residues. Trimming stripped 4 bases from V and 6 bases from J, with 12 bases between. The CDR3, as DNA: TGTGCCAGCAGTTTACACGAGGGAGCTGAAGCTTTCTTT. Encoded protein: CASSLHEGAEAFF.

The chain joins TRBV28 to TRBJ2-5, with D possibly being TRBD2 (6 bases). Germline V CDR1 and CDR2: MDHEN, SYDVKM. There are 13 residues in the CDR3. The germline V and J ends were trimmed by 6 bases and 2 bases, with 10 bases remaining between them. CDR3 sequence: CASSAGGQETQYF. The DNA of the CDR3 is TGTGCCAGCAGCGCTGGGGGGCAAGAGACCCAGTACTTC.

The V call is TRBV11-3, the J call TRBJ2-2, with D tentatively TRBD2 (5 bases). This CDR3 contains 13 residues. V was pared by 4 bases and J by 6 bases, with 9 bases between. The germline V gene encodes CDR1 SGHNT and CDR2 YENEEA. This CDR3 reads CASSSRGSGELFF. Written as DNA, the CDR3 is TGTGCCAGCAGCTCTCGCGGGTCCGGGGAGCTGTTTTTT.

V and J are TRBV3-1 (or the pseudogene TRBV3-2) and TRBJ2-3, with 9 nucleotides matching TRBD2. J was trimmed by 4 bases and V by 4 bases; bases with no gene match: 12. This CDR3 region has 17 residues. The germline gives CDR1 LGHDT, CDR2 YNNKEL (reference sequence). For the CDR3, the DNA is TGTGCCAGCAGCCTACGACCGGCAGCGGGGGGATCAGATACGCAGTATTTT. It encodes CASSLRPAAGGSDTQYF.

CDR3 coding DNA: TGTGCCAGCTCACCGGGACAGGGGACAATCTATGGCTACACCTTC. The encoded protein is CASSPGQGTIYGYTF. The chain carries TRBV18 and TRBJ1-2; 10 bases agree with TRBD1. The germline V gene has CDR1 KGHSH and CDR2 LQKENI. Losses at the gene ends were 3 bases for V and 4 bases for J; bases not matched to a gene: 5. The CDR3 totals 15 residues.

The rearrangement links TRBV2 to TRBJ2-3, with 11 bases that match TRBD2. The J segment lost 1 base and the V segment lost 6 bases, leaving 3 bases of the junction unmatched. The CDR3 is made up of 15 amino acids. In germline, CDR1 is SNHLY, CDR2 FYNNEI. In DNA form, the CDR3 reads TGTGCCAGCAGCGTAGCGGGGGGGCGCACAGATACGCAGTATTTT. It translates to CASSVAGGRTDTQYF.

This chain links TRBV6-5 with TRBJ2-1; the D is unclear. V was pared by 5 bases and J by 13 bases, with 15 bases between. CDR1 and CDR2 from the germline V gene are MNHEY and SVGAGI. The CDR3 runs to 12 residues. CDR3 residues: CASSPDLYLQFF. In nucleotides, the CDR3 is TGTGCCAGCAGTCCCGATCTATATCTTCAGTTCTTC.

In DNA, the CDR3 is TGTGCCTGGGGCGCCAGGGTTTCACCCCTCCACTTT. It is translated as CAWGARVSPLHF. V is TRBV30 and J is TRBJ1-6; a weak D match, TRBD1 (5 bases). The V end lost 5 bases, the J end lost 9 bases, and 11 bases lay between the germline ends. Germline loops: CDR1 GTSNPN, CDR2 SVGIG (reference sequence). The CDR3 has 12 amino acids.

This chain connects TRBV5-4 to TRBJ1-2; D possibly corresponds to TRBD1 (6 bases). The CDR3 sequence is 12 residues long. Germline V lookup: CDR1 SGHNT, CDR2 YYREEE (reference sequence). Trimming took off 4 bases at V and 5 bases at J, with 9 bases between the two ends. As DNA, the CDR3 is TGTGCCAGCAGCGTGGACAGTTATGGCTACACCTTC. Translating it yields CASSVDSYGYTF.